This T cell receptor (beta chain) is drawn from a study of identical twins. Findings and limits, study-wide: Memory repertoires lacked the insertion deficit that abundant cord blood beta clonotypes showed.

Germline values: CDR1 SNHLY, CDR2 FYNNEI. The CDR3 is 18 amino acids. V was clipped by 3 bases and J by 5 bases; unmatched bases: 9. This clonotype was detected a few times. Its antigen is currently unknown. Through template switching, a universal primer site was introduced, and the cDNA contained unique molecular identifiers. One entry per CDR3 protein results from TCRdb running MiXCR on the 5' RACE reads. The table has about 260,000 distinct CDR3 sequences, roughly 7% seen once. This same sample was also taken into another study, of yellow fever vaccine responses in identical twins.

The material sequenced was memory (CD45RO+) T cells sorted from blood. The chain employs TRBV2 and TRBJ2-1; 14 nucleotides align to TRBD2. The TCR was taken from a woman younger than 30 in good health. CDR3 sequence: CASSETSGGDTADNEQFF. In DNA form, the CDR3 reads TGTGCCAGCAGTGAGACTAGCGGGGGGGATACCGCCGACAATGAGCAGTTCTTC. Full variable domain (outside the CDR3, taken from reference TRBV2 and TRBJ2-1): EPEVTQTPSHQVTQMGQEVILRCVPISNHLYFYWYRQILGQKVEFLVSFYNNEISEKSEIFDDQFSVERPDGSNFTLKIRSTKLEDSAMYFCASSETSGGDTADNEQFFGPGTRLTVL.